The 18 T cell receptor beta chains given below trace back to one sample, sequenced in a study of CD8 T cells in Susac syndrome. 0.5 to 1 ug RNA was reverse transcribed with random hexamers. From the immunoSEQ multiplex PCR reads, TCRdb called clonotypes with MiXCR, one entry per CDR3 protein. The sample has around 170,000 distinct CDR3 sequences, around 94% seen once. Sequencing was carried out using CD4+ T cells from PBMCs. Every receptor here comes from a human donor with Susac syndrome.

The CDR3 loop reads CSVGLRGAEAFF. The DNA for the CDR3 is TGCAGCGTTGGGTTGAGAGGGGCTGAAGCTTTCTTT. This chain connects TRBV29-1 to TRBJ1-1; a weak D match, TRBD1 (5 bases). CDR3 size: 12 residues. The germline V gene has CDR1 SQVTM and CDR2 ANQGSEA. Trimming removed 4 bases from V and 6 bases from J, with 12 bases in between.

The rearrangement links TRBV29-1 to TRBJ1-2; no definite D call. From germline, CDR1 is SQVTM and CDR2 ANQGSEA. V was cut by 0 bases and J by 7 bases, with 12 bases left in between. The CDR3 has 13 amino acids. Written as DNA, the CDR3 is TGCAGCGTTGAAGATGCGGACTTGGGTGGCTACACCTTC. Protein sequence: CSVEDADLGGYTF.

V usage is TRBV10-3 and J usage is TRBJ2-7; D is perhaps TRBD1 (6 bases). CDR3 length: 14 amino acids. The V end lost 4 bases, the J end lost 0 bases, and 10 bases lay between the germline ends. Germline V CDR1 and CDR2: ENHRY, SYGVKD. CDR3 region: CAISVRDNSYEQYF. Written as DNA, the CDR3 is TGTGCCATCAGTGTCAGGGACAACTCCTACGAGCAGTACTTC.

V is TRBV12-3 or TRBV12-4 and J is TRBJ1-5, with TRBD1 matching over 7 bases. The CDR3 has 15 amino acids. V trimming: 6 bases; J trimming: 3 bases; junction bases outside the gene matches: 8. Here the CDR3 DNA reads TGTGCCAGCAGGGCCACCGGGACAGTCAATCAGCCCCAGCATTTT. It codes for CASRATGTVNQPQHF.

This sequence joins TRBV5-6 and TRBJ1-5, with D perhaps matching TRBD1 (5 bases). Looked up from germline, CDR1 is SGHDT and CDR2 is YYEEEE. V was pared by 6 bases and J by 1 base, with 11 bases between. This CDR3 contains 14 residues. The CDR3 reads CASTWGGSNQPQHF. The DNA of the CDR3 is TGTGCCAGCACCTGGGGGGGGAGCAATCAGCCCCAGCATTTT.

The CDR3 DNA reads TGCAGTGCTAGAGGCCCCTCCCTCAAGACCCAGTACTTC. Translating it yields CSARGPSLKTQYF. V and J are TRBV20-1 and TRBJ2-5; no firm D call. The CDR3 consists of 13 residues. With 1 base removed from V and 6 bases from J, the gap between germline ends came to 12 bases. Germline-derived CDR1 and CDR2 are DFQATT and SNEGSKA (reference sequence).

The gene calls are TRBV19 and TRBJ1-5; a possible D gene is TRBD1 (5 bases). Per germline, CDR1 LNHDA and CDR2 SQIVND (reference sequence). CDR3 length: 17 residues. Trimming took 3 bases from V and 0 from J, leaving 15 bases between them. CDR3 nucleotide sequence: TGTGCCAGTAGTATTCCCTTCGACAGCCCTAGCAATCAGCCCCAGCATTTT. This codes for CASSIPFDSPSNQPQHF.

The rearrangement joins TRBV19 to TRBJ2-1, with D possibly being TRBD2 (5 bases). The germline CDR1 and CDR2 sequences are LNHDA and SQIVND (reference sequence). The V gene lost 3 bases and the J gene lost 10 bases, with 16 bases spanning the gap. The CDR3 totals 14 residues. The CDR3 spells CASSMRVRLGEQFF. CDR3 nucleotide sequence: TGTGCCAGTAGTATGAGGGTTAGACTTGGGGAGCAGTTCTTC.

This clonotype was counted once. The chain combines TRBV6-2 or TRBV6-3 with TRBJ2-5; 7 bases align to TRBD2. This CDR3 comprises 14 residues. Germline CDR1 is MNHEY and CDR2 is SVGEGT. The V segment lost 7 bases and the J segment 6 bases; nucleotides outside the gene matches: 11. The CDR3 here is CASNLAGGRKTQYF. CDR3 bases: TGTGCCAGCAACTTAGCGGGTGGGCGGAAGACCCAGTACTTC.

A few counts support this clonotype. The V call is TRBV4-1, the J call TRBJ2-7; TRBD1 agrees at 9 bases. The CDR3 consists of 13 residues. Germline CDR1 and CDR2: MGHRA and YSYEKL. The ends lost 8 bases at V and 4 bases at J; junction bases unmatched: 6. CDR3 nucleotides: TGCGCCAGCCGAGGGACAGGGTATTACGAGCAGTACTTC. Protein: CASRGTGYYEQYF.

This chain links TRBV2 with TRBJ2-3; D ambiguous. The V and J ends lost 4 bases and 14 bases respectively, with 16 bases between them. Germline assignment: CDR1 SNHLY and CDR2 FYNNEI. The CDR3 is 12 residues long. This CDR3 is CASSGPGPRPYF. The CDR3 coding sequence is TGTGCCAGCAGTGGTCCGGGCCCCCGGCCGTATTTT.

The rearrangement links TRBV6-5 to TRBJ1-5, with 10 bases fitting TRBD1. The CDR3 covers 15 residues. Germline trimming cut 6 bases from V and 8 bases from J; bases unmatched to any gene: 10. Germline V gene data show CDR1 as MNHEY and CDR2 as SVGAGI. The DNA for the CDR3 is TGTGCCAGCAGGGGAGGACAGGGGGAGTGGGAGCCCCAGCATTTT. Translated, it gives CASRGGQGEWEPQHF.

In nucleotides, the CDR3 is TGTGCCAGCCGGGGGGACTATAATTCACCCCTCCACTTT. It yields the protein CASRGDYNSPLHF. The rearrangement uses TRBV2 and TRBJ1-6; D is possibly TRBD1 (5 bases). Trimming took off 8 bases at V and 3 bases at J, with 8 bases between the two ends. Germline V CDR1 and CDR2: SNHLY, FYNNEI. CDR3 length: 13 residues.

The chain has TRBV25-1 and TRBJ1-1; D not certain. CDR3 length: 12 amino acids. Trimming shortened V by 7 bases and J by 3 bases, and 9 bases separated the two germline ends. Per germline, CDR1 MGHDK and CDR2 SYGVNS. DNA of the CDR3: TGTGCCAGCACCCTAGAAGACACTGAAGCTTTCTTT. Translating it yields CASTLEDTEAFF.

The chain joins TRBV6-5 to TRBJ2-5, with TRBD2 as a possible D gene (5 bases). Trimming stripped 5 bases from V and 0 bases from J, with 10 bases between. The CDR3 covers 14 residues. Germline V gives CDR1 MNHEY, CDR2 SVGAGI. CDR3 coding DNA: TGTGCCAGCAGTCCAAAGCGGTACCAAGAGACCCAGTACTTC. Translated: CASSPKRYQETQYF.

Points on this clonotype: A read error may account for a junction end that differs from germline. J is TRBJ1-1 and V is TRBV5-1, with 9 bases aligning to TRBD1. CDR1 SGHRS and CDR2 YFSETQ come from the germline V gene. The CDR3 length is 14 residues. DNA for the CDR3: TGTGCCAGCTCTTCGGGACAGGGGAACACTGAAGCTTTCTTT. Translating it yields CASSSGQGNTEAFF. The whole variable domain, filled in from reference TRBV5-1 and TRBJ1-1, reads KAGVTQTPRYLIKTRGQQVTLSCSPISGHRSVSWYQQTPGQGLQFLFEYFSETQRNKGNFPGRFSGRQFSNSRSEMNVSTLELGDSALYLCASSSGQGNTEAFFGQGTRLTVV.

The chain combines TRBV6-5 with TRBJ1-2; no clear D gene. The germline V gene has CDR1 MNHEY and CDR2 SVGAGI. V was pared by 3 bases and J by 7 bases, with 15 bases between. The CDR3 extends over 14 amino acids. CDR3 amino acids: CASSYELSALGYTF. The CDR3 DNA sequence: TGTGCCAGCAGTTATGAGTTGTCGGCGCTTGGCTACACCTTC.

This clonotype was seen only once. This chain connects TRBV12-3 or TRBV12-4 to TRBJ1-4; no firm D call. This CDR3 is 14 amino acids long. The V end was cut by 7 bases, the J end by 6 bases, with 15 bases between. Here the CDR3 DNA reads TGTGCCAGCACCTCCTTTTTGGGTGATGAAAAACTGTTTTTT. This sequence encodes CASTSFLGDEKLFF.